The rows below give T cell receptor beta chains drawn from one sample of a study of identical twins. A single record per CDR3 protein comes from TCRdb applying MiXCR to the 5' RACE reads. The sample has around 370,000 distinct CDR3 sequences; approximately 8.7% are singletons. Sequenced input: naive T cells sorted from blood. Receptors were obtained from a woman in her 50s in good health. Each CDR3 is given with its conserved first and last residue. Each record gives: clone size, D gene, J gene, V gene, CDR3 DNA, CDR3 protein. The D gene is left open where the match is weak. For some rows the clone size is stated as once, few or many, or as a class when expanded; others skip it.

clone_size: many
d_call: .
j_call: TRBJ2-3
v_call: TRBV11-1
cdr3_nt: TGTGCCAGCAGCTTGTGGCAGGACAAAGATACGCAGTATTTT
cdr3_aa: CASSLWQDKDTQYF

clone_size: many
d_call: .
j_call: TRBJ1-1
v_call: TRBV29-1
cdr3_nt: TGCAGCGGGGAGAGCGCTGAAGCTTTCTTT
cdr3_aa: CSGESAEAFF

clone_size: many
d_call: TRBD1
j_call: TRBJ2-7
v_call: TRBV28
cdr3_nt: TGTGCCAGCAGCCGGGACAGGGAAGACGAGCAGTACTTC
cdr3_aa: CASSRDREDEQYF

clone_size: .
d_call: TRBD1
j_call: TRBJ1-6
v_call: TRBV27
cdr3_nt: TGTGCCAGCAAATCGGCGACAGGGATTTCTTCACCCCTCCACTTT
cdr3_aa: CASKSATGISSPLHF

clone_size: .
d_call: .
j_call: TRBJ2-2
v_call: TRBV4-2
cdr3_nt: TGTGCCAGCAGCTACGGAGGATCCGGGGAGCTGTTTTTT
cdr3_aa: CASSYGGSGELFF

clone_size: few
d_call: .
j_call: TRBJ1-1
v_call: TRBV20-1
cdr3_nt: TGCAGTGCTTACAGGGAGAGCGCTGAAGCTTTCTTT
cdr3_aa: CSAYRESAEAFF

clone_size: .
d_call: .
j_call: TRBJ1-1
v_call: TRBV18
cdr3_nt: TGTGCCAGCTCACGCGAGGTATCTGCTGAAGCTTTCTTT
cdr3_aa: CASSREVSAEAFF

clone_size: .
d_call: TRBD1
j_call: TRBJ2-7
v_call: TRBV7-7
cdr3_nt: TGTGCTAGCAGCCCCGACAGGGAATGTTCCGAGCAGTACTTC
cdr3_aa: CASSPDRECSEQYF

clone_size: .
d_call: .
j_call: TRBJ2-2
v_call: TRBV28
cdr3_nt: TGTGCCAGCAGTTTATCGCTAGCGCCGAACACCGGGGAGCTGTTTTTT
cdr3_aa: CASSLSLAPNTGELFF

clone_size: many
d_call: .
j_call: TRBJ1-1
v_call: TRBV20-1
cdr3_nt: TGCAGTGCTTGGACGCTTAACACTGAAGCTTTCTTT
cdr3_aa: CSAWTLNTEAFF

clone_size: many
d_call: .
j_call: TRBJ2-1
v_call: TRBV12-3/TRBV12-4
cdr3_nt: TGTGCCAGCAGGAGTGACCCGTACAATGAGCAGTTCTTC
cdr3_aa: CASRSDPYNEQFF

clone_size: many
d_call: TRBD2
j_call: TRBJ2-1
v_call: TRBV20-1
cdr3_nt: TGCAGTGCTAGAGATCCGGGACTAGCTAATTACAATGAGCAGTTCTTC
cdr3_aa: CSARDPGLANYNEQFF

clone_size: .
d_call: .
j_call: TRBJ2-6
v_call: TRBV9
cdr3_nt: TGTGCCAGCAGCGTTCGAGGCAGTCAGGACGTCCTGACTTTC
cdr3_aa: CASSVRGSQDVLTF

clone_size: .
d_call: .
j_call: TRBJ1-5
v_call: TRBV20-1
cdr3_nt: TGCAGTGCTAGAGAGGCCAGGGGTGGCAATCAGCCCCAGCATTTT
cdr3_aa: CSAREARGGNQPQHF

clone_size: .
d_call: .
j_call: TRBJ2-2
v_call: TRBV18
cdr3_nt: TGTGCCAGCTCAACAGATTTAACCGGGGAGCTGTTTTTT
cdr3_aa: CASSTDLTGELFF

clone_size: .
d_call: .
j_call: TRBJ2-4
v_call: TRBV4-1
cdr3_nt: TGCGCCAGCAGCCAAGGCCCTCAAGAAAACATTCAGTACTTC
cdr3_aa: CASSQGPQENIQYF

clone_size: many
d_call: .
j_call: TRBJ1-5
v_call: TRBV4-1
cdr3_nt: TGCGCCAGCAGCCAAGTTGCGGGGGCGAATCAGCCCCAGCATTTT
cdr3_aa: CASSQVAGANQPQHF

clone_size: .
d_call: .
j_call: TRBJ1-4
v_call: TRBV4-1
cdr3_nt: TGCGCCAGCAGCCAAGGGGGTACTAATGAAAAACTGTTTTTT
cdr3_aa: CASSQGGTNEKLFF

clone_size: few
d_call: TRBD2
j_call: TRBJ2-1
v_call: TRBV7-9
cdr3_nt: TGTGCCAGCAGCTCGTTAGCGGGAGGGCCCAATGAGCAGTTCTTC
cdr3_aa: CASSSLAGGPNEQFF

clone_size: .
d_call: TRBD1
j_call: TRBJ1-1
v_call: TRBV11-2
cdr3_nt: TGTGCCAGCAGCGAGGACAGGGGACGGATTGAAGCTTTCTTT
cdr3_aa: CASSEDRGRIEAFF

clone_size: few
d_call: .
j_call: TRBJ1-2
v_call: TRBV5-1
cdr3_nt: TGCGCCAGCAGCCCCGATTTTAGCTATGGCTACACCTTC
cdr3_aa: CASSPDFSYGYTF